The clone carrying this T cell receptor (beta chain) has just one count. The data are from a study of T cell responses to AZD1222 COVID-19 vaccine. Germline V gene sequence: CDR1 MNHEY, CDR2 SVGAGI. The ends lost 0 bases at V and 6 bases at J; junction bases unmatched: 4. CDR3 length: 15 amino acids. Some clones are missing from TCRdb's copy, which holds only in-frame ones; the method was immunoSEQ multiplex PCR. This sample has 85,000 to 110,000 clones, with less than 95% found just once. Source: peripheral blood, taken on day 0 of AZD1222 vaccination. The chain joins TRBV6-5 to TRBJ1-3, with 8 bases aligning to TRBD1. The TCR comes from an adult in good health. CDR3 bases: TGTGCCAGCAGTTACTCCTGGGACAGGCTAAACACCATATATTTT. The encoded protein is CASSYSWDRLNTIYF.